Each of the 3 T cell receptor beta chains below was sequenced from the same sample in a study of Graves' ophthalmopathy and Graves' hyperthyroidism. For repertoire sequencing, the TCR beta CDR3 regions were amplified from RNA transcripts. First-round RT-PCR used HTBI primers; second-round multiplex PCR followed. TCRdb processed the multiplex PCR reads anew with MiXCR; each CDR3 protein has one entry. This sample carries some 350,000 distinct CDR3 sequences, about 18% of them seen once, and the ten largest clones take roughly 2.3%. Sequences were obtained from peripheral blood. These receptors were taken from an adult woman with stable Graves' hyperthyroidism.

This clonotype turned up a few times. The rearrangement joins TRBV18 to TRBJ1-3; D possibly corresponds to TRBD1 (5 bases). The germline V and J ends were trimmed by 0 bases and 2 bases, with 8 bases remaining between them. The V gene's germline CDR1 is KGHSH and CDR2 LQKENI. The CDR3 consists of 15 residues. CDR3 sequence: CASSPPPGPGNTIYF. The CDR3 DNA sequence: TGTGCCAGCTCACCACCCCCAGGGCCTGGAAACACCATATATTTT.

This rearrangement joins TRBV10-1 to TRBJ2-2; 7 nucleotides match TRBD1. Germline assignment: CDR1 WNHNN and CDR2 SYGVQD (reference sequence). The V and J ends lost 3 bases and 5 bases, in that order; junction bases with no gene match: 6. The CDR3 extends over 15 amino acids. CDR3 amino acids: CASSERGLGTGELFF. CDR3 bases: TGCGCCAGCAGTGAAAGGGGGCTCGGGACCGGGGAGCTGTTTTTT.

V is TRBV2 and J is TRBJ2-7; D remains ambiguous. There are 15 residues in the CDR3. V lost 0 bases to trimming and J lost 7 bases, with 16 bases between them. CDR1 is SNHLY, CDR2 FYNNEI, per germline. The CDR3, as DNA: TGTGCCAGCAGTGAAGCGAGAGATTTAACGGGTGAGCAGTACTTC. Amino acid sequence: CASSEARDLTGEQYF.